This is a list of T cell receptor beta chains from one sample in a study of a mutant IDH1 vaccine in newly diagnosed glioma. Sequencing was performed with immunoSEQ multiplex PCR; in TCRdb, only in-frame clones are kept and a portion is missing. The table records around 18,000 clones, less than 97% of them present only once. The specimen was peripheral blood mononuclear cells (PBMCs), collected from a glioma patient treated with radiotherapy, temozolomide or both. The receptors shown here come from a woman under 30 with glioma. Some clones in this sample may be carry-over from other donors' samples. CDR3s include the opening cysteine and the closing phenylalanine or tryptophan. D genes are given only for firm matches. Part of the rows lack a size; the others show once, few, many or a class for expanded clones.

V: TRBV6-6; J: TRBJ1-2; size: NA; D: NA; CDR3: CASSPRGDGYTF; DNA: TGTGCCAGCAGTCCACGGGGGGATGGCTACACCTTC
V: TRBV27; J: TRBJ2-7; size: once; D: NA; CDR3: CASSLGYEQYF; DNA: TGTGCCAGCAGTTTAGGTTACGAGCAGTACTTC
V: TRBV6-5; J: TRBJ1-2; size: NA; D: NA; CDR3: CASSASGEGGYTF; DNA: TGTGCCAGCAGTGCTTCAGGGGAGGGAGGCTACACCTTC
V: TRBV4-1; J: TRBJ1-6; size: NA; D: NA; CDR3: CASSQESSYNSPLHF; DNA: TGCGCCAGCAGCCAGGAGAGCTCCTATAATTCACCCCTCCACTTT
V: TRBV19; J: TRBJ1-5; size: NA; D: TRBD1; CDR3: CASSGGQGASQPQHF; DNA: TGTGCCAGTAGTGGGGGCCAGGGGGCGTCTCAGCCCCAGCATTTT
V: TRBV14; J: TRBJ1-1; size: once; D: TRBD1; CDR3: CASSQNPLTGIATEAFF; DNA: TGTGCCAGCAGCCAGAATCCTTTGACAGGGATTGCCACTGAAGCTTTCTTT
V: TRBV2; J: TRBJ2-7; size: NA; D: NA; CDR3: CASSLRTSDEQYF; DNA: TGTGCCAGCAGTCTTCGGACCAGCGACGAGCAGTACTTC
V: TRBV29-1; J: TRBJ1-1; size: NA; D: NA; CDR3: CSVGEGSAEAFF; DNA: TGCAGCGTTGGGGAGGGAAGCGCTGAAGCTTTCTTT
V: TRBV9; J: TRBJ2-1; size: NA; D: NA; CDR3: CASSRDGIYNEQFF; DNA: TGTGCCAGCAGCCGGGACGGTATCTACAATGAGCAGTTCTTC
V: TRBV18; J: TRBJ1-2; size: NA; D: NA; CDR3: CASSPNTTPYGYTF; DNA: TGTGCCAGCTCACCTAACACGACACCGTATGGCTACACCTTC
V: TRBV2; J: TRBJ1-5; size: NA; D: NA; CDR3: CASSNWAGQPQHF; DNA: TGTGCCAGCAGTAACTGGGCGGGTCAGCCCCAGCATTTT